Below are 14 T cell receptor beta chains sequenced from a single sample in a study of blood T cell repertoires in COVID-19. Assay: immunoSEQ multiplex PCR; the TCRdb copy retains only in-frame clones and omits some. The sample holds more than 300,000 clones, roughly 91% seen once. Sequenced: PBMCs or T cells enriched from blood (not recorded which). The source is a woman in her twenties or thirties who had recovered from COVID-19.

The J gene is TRBJ2-2, the V gene TRBV18, with D possibly TRBD1 on 6 matching bases. Trimming removed 4 bases from V and 2 bases from J, with 14 bases in between. This CDR3 is 16 amino acids long. Germline V lookup: CDR1 KGHSH, CDR2 LQKENI. CDR3 nucleotide sequence: TGTGCCAGCTCACTAGGGGGAGACAGAAACACCGGGGAGCTGTTTTTT. Protein product: CASSLGGDRNTGELFF. Full variable domain (rest looked up from reference TRBV18 and TRBJ2-2): NAGVMQNPRHLVRRRGQEARLRCSPMKGHSHVYWYRQLPEEGLKFMVYLQKENIIDESGMPKERFSAEFPKEGPSILRIQQVVRGDSAAYFCASSLGGDRNTGELFFGEGSRLTVL.

This clone was observed a handful of times. The gene calls are TRBV5-1 and TRBJ2-3; 8 bases map to TRBD2. The V and J ends lost 4 bases and 5 bases, in that order; junction bases with no gene match: 12. Germline lookup yields CDR1 SGHRS and CDR2 YFSETQ. This CDR3 region has 16 residues. CDR3 coding DNA: TGCGCCAGCAGCCCCTACGGGACTAGAGGTATAGATACGCAGTATTTT. This translates into CASSPYGTRGIDTQYF.

The chain joins TRBV16 to TRBJ1-1; D unclear. Deletions cut 0 bases from V and 4 bases from J, with 3 bases between. Germline loops: CDR1 KGHSY, CDR2 FQNENV. The CDR3 covers 12 residues. DNA for the CDR3: TGTGCCAGCAGCCAATCGAGCACTGAAGCTTTCTTT. This gives the protein CASSQSSTEAFF.

The chain joins TRBV27 to TRBJ2-2, with a weak D call TRBD1 (6 bases). The CDR3 is 16 amino acids. The germline CDR1 and CDR2 sequences are MNHEY and SMNVEV (reference sequence). Trimming left V 0 bases short and J 7 bases short, with 15 bases between. CDR3 DNA: TGTGCCAGCAGTTTATCGCCACAGGGTATTGGCGGGGAGCTGTTTTTT. Encoded protein: CASSLSPQGIGGELFF.

The rearrangement uses TRBV5-4 and TRBJ1-1; 9 nucleotides agree with TRBD1. Germline CDR1 SGHNT, CDR2 YYREEE (reference sequence). V shed 4 bases, J shed 3 bases, and the junction held 4 bases outside the gene matches. The CDR3 covers 14 residues. CDR3 nucleotide sequence: TGTGCCAGCAGCCTCCGGACAGGGGACACTGAAGCTTTCTTT. This translates into CASSLRTGDTEAFF. The variable domain in full, completed from reference TRBV5-4 and TRBJ1-1, reads ETGVTQSPTHLIKTRGQQVTLRCSSQSGHNTVSWYQQALGQGPQFIFQYYREEENGRGNFPPRFSGLQFPNYSSELNVNALELDDSALYLCASSLRTGDTEAFFGQGTRLTVV.

This clone was recorded once. This chain links TRBV28 with TRBJ1-6; perhaps TRBD1 as D (5 bases). V was trimmed by 3 bases and J by 6 bases, leaving 21 bases between them. CDR1 and CDR2 (germline): MDHEN, SYDVKM. This CDR3 has 18 amino acids. The CDR3 DNA follows: TGTGCCAGCAGTTTCTTATCTGAGTTTGGGGGGAGTAATTCACCCCTCCACTTT. Amino acids: CASSFLSEFGGSNSPLHF.

Only a few counts were recorded for this clone. The CDR3 DNA sequence: TGTGCCAGCAGTCATCCCGGGGGGGATCAGCCCCAGCATTTT. Its protein product is CASSHPGGDQPQHF. This rearrangement joins TRBV7-9 to TRBJ1-5; D perhaps matches TRBD1 (5 bases). CDR3 length: 14 amino acids. Looked up from germline, CDR1 is SEHNR and CDR2 is FQNEAQ (reference sequence). V lost 6 bases and J lost 5, with 14 bases in between.

This chain links TRBV28 with TRBJ1-1; D unresolved. This CDR3 comprises 13 residues. Germline V gene data show CDR1 as MDHEN and CDR2 as SYDVKM. Trimming removed 5 bases at V and 1 base at J, with 8 bases between. DNA of the CDR3: TGTGCCAGCAGTCTAATGAGGAACACTGAAGCTTTCTTT. Translation gives CASSLMRNTEAFF.

The gene calls are TRBV3-1 (or the pseudogene TRBV3-2) and TRBJ2-1, with 9 bases that match TRBD2. The V gene's germline CDR1 is LGHDT and CDR2 YNNKEL (reference sequence). Trimming at V came to 5 bases and at J to 3 bases, leaving 5 bases not matched to a gene. The CDR3 has 15 amino acids. CDR3 sequence (DNA): TGTGCCAGCAGCTCCCTGACTAGCGGCTACAATGAGCAGTTCTTC. It translates to CASSSLTSGYNEQFF.

The chain employs TRBV27 and TRBJ1-2; perhaps TRBD1 as D (6 bases). The germline V and J ends were trimmed by 3 bases and 2 bases, with 16 bases remaining between them. This CDR3 contains 16 residues. Germline loops: CDR1 MNHEY, CDR2 SMNVEV (reference sequence). The CDR3 coding sequence is TGTGCCAGCAGTTTGCAACCACAGGGTTTAAACTATGGCTACACCTTC. It is translated as CASSLQPQGLNYGYTF.

The chain has TRBV4-3 and TRBJ2-1, with D tentatively TRBD2 (5 bases). There are 16 residues in the CDR3. V was clipped by 1 base and J by 5 bases, with 15 bases between them. Germline V gene data show CDR1 as LGHNA and CDR2 as YSLEER. The CDR3, as DNA: TGCGCCAGCAGCCAAGCGCCGCACAGCGGTAACAATGAGCAGTTCTTC. Its protein product is CASSQAPHSGNNEQFF.

The chain recombines TRBV7-2 with TRBJ1-3; tentative D call: TRBD1 (5 bases). Trimming cost V 1 base and J 8 bases, with 15 bases left between them. The V gene's germline CDR1 is SGHTA and CDR2 FQGNSA. The CDR3 spans 15 residues. CDR3 coding DNA: TGTGCCAGCAGCTTAGTTCAGGGTCGCGGGGACACCATATATTTT. Its protein is CASSLVQGRGDTIYF.

The rearrangement uses TRBV13 and TRBJ2-1; 8 bases map to TRBD1. With V trimmed by 0 bases and J by 7 bases, 5 bases remained unmatched. CDR3 size: 15 residues. Germline V gene data show CDR1 as PRHDT and CDR2 as FYEKMQ (reference sequence). DNA of the CDR3: TGTGCCAGCAGCTTAGGCCGACAGGGGAGGAATGAGCAGTTCTTC. It yields the protein CASSLGRQGRNEQFF.

In this sample, this clone turned up once. This chain uses TRBV28 with TRBJ2-7; the D gene is possibly TRBD2 (5 bases). The CDR3 is made up of 16 amino acids. V lost 4 bases, J lost 3 bases, and 19 bases lay in between. The germline V gene encodes CDR1 MDHEN and CDR2 SYDVKM. CDR3 in DNA: TGTGCCAGCAGTTCAGACGGCCGGGGAGAAAGCTACGAGCAGTACTTC. The encoded protein is CASSSDGRGESYEQYF.